This TCR beta chain was documented in a study of early T cells in non-severe SARS-CoV-2 infection. CDR3 length equals 16 residues. Trimming took 3 bases from V and 0 from J, leaving 12 bases between them. Germline CDR1 SEHNR, CDR2 FQNEAQ (reference sequence). Unique molecular identifiers were attached to individual cDNA molecules. Via MiXCR, TCRdb re-called the 5' RACE reads, giving one row per CDR3 protein. The sample shows about 67,000 distinct CDR3 sequences, around 10% of them seen only once. The chain carries TRBV7-9 and TRBJ2-4, with D possibly TRBD2 on 5 matching bases. Sequencing was carried out using whole blood. This TCR was recovered from an adult who was a healthcare worker with PCR-confirmed SARS-CoV-2 infection or an uninfected control (not recorded which). CDR3 DNA sequence: TGTGCCAGCAGCTTCTGGGGAGATGGAGCCAAAAACATTCAGTACTTC. This encodes CASSFWGDGAKNIQYF.